This TCR beta chain came from a study of cytomegalovirus exposure and HLA in healthy donors. Trimming took off 6 bases at V and 1 base at J, with 9 bases between the two ends. This CDR3 comprises 14 residues. Germline V gene sequence: CDR1 MNHNY, CDR2 SVGAGI (reference sequence). PCR amplification relied on 60 Vbeta primers (plus 13 Jbeta primers). This table comes from immunoSEQ multiplex PCR, and its TCRdb copy is limited to in-frame clones, with some not included. The sample contains approximately 100,000 clones, over 65% of which appear only once. The rearrangement uses TRBV6-6 and TRBJ2-2, with D perhaps TRBD2 (5 bases). The sample consisted of PBMCs. This receptor was obtained from a female donor in good health and CMV-seropositive. In nucleotides, the CDR3 is TGTGCCAGCAGGACCGGGGAGAACACCGGGGAGCTGTTTTTT. This translates into CASRTGENTGELFF.